The rows below give T cell receptor beta chains drawn from one sample of a study of beta chain features in type 1 diabetes. Only in-frame clones appear in the TCRdb table, and some are missing; sequencing was by immunoSEQ multiplex PCR. The data hold around 290,000 clones, with 7.5% to 9.5% observed a single time. The sequenced sample was central memory CD4+ T cells from blood. Every receptor here comes from a woman aged 18-30 years in good health. Each CDR3 is given with its conserved first and last residue. Each record gives: V gene, J gene, clone size, D gene, CDR3 protein, CDR3 DNA. D genes are given only for firm matches. Clone size is shown for a subset of rows, as once, few, many or a class of expanded clone.

>TRBV29-1|TRBJ2-1|few|NA
CSVLGGGSYNEQFF
TGCAGCGTTCTCGGGGGCGGCTCCTACAATGAGCAGTTCTTC
>TRBV25-1|TRBJ1-2|NA|NA
CASSEWSSYGYTF
TGTGCCAGCAGTGAATGGAGCAGCTATGGCTACACCTTC
>TRBV5-8|TRBJ1-5|few|NA
CASSLWGTSNQPQHF
TGTGCCAGCAGCTTGTGGGGGACTAGCAATCAGCCCCAGCATTTT
>TRBV5-6|TRBJ2-4|few|TRBD1
CASSPTDRGGNIQYF
TGTGCCAGCAGCCCCACGGACAGGGGAGGAAACATTCAGTACTTC
>TRBV7-9|TRBJ1-1|NA|NA
CASSPGHGSQAFF
TGTGCCAGCAGCCCCGGACACGGATCACAAGCTTTCTTT
>TRBV5-4|TRBJ2-5|few|NA
CASSLGAYQETQYF
TGTGCCAGCAGCTTGGGGGCGTACCAAGAGACCCAGTACTTC
>TRBV5-1|TRBJ1-4|NA|NA
CASSSQGLSEKLFF
TGCGCCAGCAGCTCACAGGGTCTTAGTGAAAAACTGTTTTTT
>TRBV2|TRBJ1-2|NA|TRBD1
CASSAQNRGGYTF
TGTGCCAGCAGTGCGCAAAACAGGGGTGGCTACACCTTC
>TRBV6-1|TRBJ2-4|few|TRBD1
CASKGQNLAKNIQYF
TGTGCCAGCAAGGGACAGAACTTAGCCAAAAACATTCAGTACTTC
>TRBV7-6|TRBJ2-7|many|TRBD1
CASGTAYYEQYF
TGTGCCAGCGGGACAGCATACTACGAGCAGTACTTC
>TRBV23-1|TRBJ2-7|many|NA
CASSHTGGREQYF
TGCGCCAGCAGTCATACAGGAGGACGCGAGCAGTACTTC
>TRBV2|TRBJ2-1|few|TRBD2
CASSPGLAGAQLGDEQFF
TGTGCCAGCAGCCCCGGACTAGCGGGGGCCCAACTTGGCGATGAGCAGTTCTTC
>TRBV7-2|TRBJ1-2|NA|NA
CASSLQGRSNGYTF
TGTGCCAGCAGCCTACAGGGACGGTCGAATGGCTACACCTTC
>TRBV5-4|TRBJ1-1|NA|TRBD1
CASKRRDRLNTEAFF
TGTGCCAGCAAGAGGAGGGACAGGCTGAACACTGAAGCTTTCTTT
>TRBV29-1|TRBJ1-4|few|NA
CSVRETNEKLFF
TGCAGCGTTCGAGAAACTAATGAAAAACTGTTTTTT
>TRBV9|TRBJ2-5|many|NA
CASSAINQETQYF
TGTGCCAGCAGCGCCATAAACCAAGAGACCCAGTACTTC
>TRBV5-4|TRBJ1-6|NA|NA
CASSLQAGSPSPLHF
TGTGCCAGCAGCCTCCAGGCAGGGAGTCCTTCACCCCTCCACTTT
>TRBV5-1|TRBJ2-4|few|NA
CASSGGRGIQYF
TGTGCCAGCAGCGGCGGACGGGGCATTCAGTACTTC
>TRBV7-2|TRBJ1-2|NA|NA
CASSLREEYGYTF
TGTGCCAGCAGCTTGAGAGAGGAATATGGCTACACCTTC
>TRBV7-2|TRBJ1-2|few|NA
CASSMDSYGYTF
TGTGCCAGCAGCATGGACAGCTATGGCTACACCTTC
>TRBV4-3|TRBJ1-5|NA|TRBD1
CASSHDAQGGDQPQHF
TGCGCCAGCAGCCACGACGCACAGGGGGGGGATCAGCCCCAGCATTTT
>TRBV6-5|TRBJ1-2|NA|TRBD1
CASYRQGESGYTF
TGTGCCAGCTACAGACAGGGAGAAAGTGGCTACACCTTC
>TRBV7-2|TRBJ2-5|few|TRBD1
CASSWDRAYQETQYF
TGTGCCAGCAGCTGGGACAGAGCGTACCAAGAGACCCAGTACTTC